This T cell receptor (beta chain) was obtained from a study of cytomegalovirus exposure and HLA in healthy donors (dated 2017 in TCRdb). Turning to the overall study: An earlier analysis of some 620 of the donors reported about 280 Gb of sequence data and 117 million unique TCR beta sequences obtained from about 179 million T cells. An early release covering about 600 HLA-typed donors comprised about 300 gigabases of sequencing data and 85 million or so unique TCR sequences. Of the roughly 400 genotyped donors, 70% to 90% were placed in the genetic ancestry cluster associated with self-reported Caucasian donors. The study aimed to test whether cataloging public T cell receptors could reveal signatures of past pathogen exposure. The study profiled the T cell repertoires of 500 to 800 subjects by immunosequencing and related them to cytomegalovirus serostatus. In addition to the first cohort of 650 to 800 subjects, a separate validation cohort of 120 different subjects was used. To predict cytomegalovirus infection status, the study brought together high-throughput TCR immunosequencing, statistical association of individual TCRs with disease status, and machine learning. A later analysis re-analyzed previously published TCR beta repertoires from roughly 630 donors and added high-resolution HLA genotyping to study TCR occurrence patterns. In the later analysis, no new phenotypic data were used to find candidate immune exposures; instead, reliance was placed on TCR beta sequences and their occurrence across donors. An earlier analysis of 587 of the donors used high-throughput TCR beta sequencing to judge whether each TCR beta V gene segment behaved as functional or pseudogenic. Donor age, sex, ethnicity and CMV serostatus were compiled alongside the repertoire data. In a later genetic analysis, genome-wide SNP genotypes for about three fifths of the 666 donors were used, and that subset was treated as a discovery cohort. All discovery cohort repertoires had been generated using a single sequencing platform. Both class I and class II loci were covered by HLA typing, at four-digit resolution. Typing coverage varied by locus: roughly 629-640 donors for A, B, C, DRB1 and DQB1; 522 for DQA1; 600 to 610 for DPA1; approximately 450 for DPB1. Roughly 5 DR-DQ haplotypes were treated as single units for association and clustering because of strong linkage in the cohort. Among about 400 genotyped donors of the cohort, an average of approximately 200,000 unique TCR beta nucleotide sequences was sequenced per donor, of which 15% to 20% were non-productive. Broader findings and caveats from the paper: Because some donors lacked HLA typing at each locus, the association tests relied only on the typed subset. In an earlier analysis of some 500 of the donors, most TCR beta V segments were observed in productive rearrangements about 87% or about 30% of the time, broadly matching IMGT annotations. Most CMV-associated TCR beta chains appeared to be HLA-restricted in a later analysis, and the HLA associations seemed to be driven largely by CMV exposure. Strong co-occurrence of HLA alleles, especially DR and DQ, made assigning TCR associations to individual alleles difficult. In a later genetic analysis, a missense DCLRE1C variant was associated with V-gene and J-gene trimming of TCR beta chains, and the association was replicated in an independent cohort. The only immune exposure information available for the cohort was CMV serostatus. Some IMGT-functional V segments, including TRBV6-2 and TRBV6-3, could not be distinguished by the 87-base-pair reads and were therefore excluded. Roughly uniform sequencing depth across donors was assumed in presence/absence analyses, although this assumption may not hold. Several of the top co-occurrence clusters appeared to be linked to parvovirus B19, influenza, CMV and Epstein-Barr virus, according to a later analysis. Across donors, most TCR sequences were observed very rarely, whereas some public TCRs were present in many individuals. Correlated functional status among segregating V segments might be attributable to linkage disequilibrium, but an unknown experimental factor could not be ruled out. A further reported finding was that TCR beta sequences accurately predicted the HLA-A and HLA-B alleles for most subjects in the first cohort. In the study, some 160 TCR beta chains were listed as associated with cytomegalovirus. A group of highly shared sequence variants was considered likely to be a technical artifact of the sequencing pipeline. In a later analysis, TCR association rates were found to vary across HLA loci, with the most associated TCRs seen for DRB1 alleles and the fewest for HLA-C alleles. The classifier was reported to diagnose cytomegalovirus status with high specificity and sensitivity in both the original and validation cohorts. Because counts were too low, about 15 rarely observed V segments, including chromosome 9 orphons, were left out of the earlier analysis of roughly 600 of the donors. A later genetic analysis reported fewer N-insertions in productive TCRs among donors in an Asian-associated ancestry cluster than the roughly 640-donor mean. At a false discovery rate of 0.05, a later analysis linked approximately 18,000 TCR beta sequences to specific HLA alleles. In vitro tests confirmed that a few of the cytomegalovirus-associated TCR beta chains recognize cytomegalovirus antigens. It was suggested by the authors that the approach could potentially be generalized to other disease states and immunological phenotypes. In a later analysis, HLA-associated TCR beta chains were found to be more clonally expanded and to have lower generation probabilities than equally common non-associated chains. The cohort was sequenced for TCR beta chains only, and without alpha or paired-chain data the features that could be detected were limited.

Note on this clone: Its antigen remains unidentified. No base qualities exist here, and no much larger clone lies one base off it.

The cohort was made up of hundreds of healthy bone marrow donors. At the time of sampling, every cohort member was nominally healthy, though immune exposures that went unrecorded were likely present. The donor was CMV seronegative and was included in the group of a few hundred seronegative cohort members. Every donor gave a peripheral blood sample, and the peripheral blood mononuclear cells from that sample were used for TCR beta sequencing. The Qiagen DNeasy Blood Extraction Kit was used to extract genomic DNA from the blood cell samples. CDR1 is given as KGHSH and CDR2 as LQKENI, both from the germline V gene. Relative to germline, V is missing 3 bases and J is missing 10 bases, with 6 bases of the junction outside any gene match. The CDR3 runs 14 residues from the cysteine to the phenylalanine. Of all the DNA, just the CDR3 is kept, 42 bases in frame from base 1. Library preparation was by the immunoSEQ multiplex PCR assay. A mixture of 60 forward primers for TCR Vbeta segments and 13 reverse primers for TCR Jbeta segments was used in the multiplex PCR. Amplification of the CDR3 region of rearranged TCR beta genes was performed with a multiplex PCR assay on genomic DNA. On the Illumina HiSeq System, the amplified TCR beta libraries were sequenced as 87-base-pair reads. Processing in the source paper ran as follows. Across the 666 repertoires, a later analysis counted about 81 million unique TCR beta chains, approximately 12 million of which were shared by at least two donors. A nearest-neighbor algorithm error-corrected the raw reads and collapsed the reads into unique sequences, merging closely related sequences to remove PCR and sequencing errors. To assign V, D and J gene segments, CDR3 sequences were aligned to IMGT reference sequences. For a sequence to be retained, a match of at least six nucleotides was required to both a V gene segment and a J gene segment. Rearrangements were called productive when the CDR3 lacked stop codons and stayed in frame with V and J; all others were non-productive. CDR3 was defined by IMGT convention, running from the second conserved V-encoded cysteine to the conserved J-encoded phenylalanine. The earlier analysis of approximately 500 of the donors excluded sequences that lacked an unambiguous match to a single V gene segment. An earlier analysis of fewer than 750 of the donors classified V segments as functional when productive rearrangements were above 56.7% and as segregating when the standard deviation between donors was above 5%. A statistical classification framework was developed to diagnose cytomegalovirus status using the catalog of TCR beta chain sequences. A later analysis assigned V and J genes by comparing TCR nucleotide sequences with IMGT/GENE-DB human TR gene sequences. In a later analysis, CDR3 sequences and most-parsimonious VDJ recombination scenarios were assigned using the TCRdist pipeline. In a later analysis, each TCR beta chain was defined by its CDR3 amino acid sequence together with its V-gene family, and reads without a unique V-gene family were excluded. As a way to deal with suspected cross-contamination and a sequencing artifact, a later analysis dropped hundreds of nucleotide sequences that were highly shared and had low generation probability. A later analysis calculated a clonal expansion index for each public chain from normalized within-repertoire ranks of inferred template counts. Generation probabilities in a later analysis came from a VDJ recombination model fitted to out-of-frame rearrangements, and those results were checked against IGoR. In a later analysis, hypergeometric tests were used to score TCR-TCR, TCR-HLA and TCR-CMV co-occurrence, with a repertoire-size bias correction applied to TCR pairs. False discovery rates were estimated in a later analysis by permuting HLA or CMV assignments 20 times. In a later analysis, co-occurring TCRs were grouped using DBSCAN, with TCRdist sequence similarity added in when clustering inside HLA-allele-positive subsets. Co-occurrence clustering excluded repertoires with fewer than 30,000 or more than 120,000 public chains, plus five with anomalous nucleotide sharing. TCRdb limited this immuneACCESS table to in-frame rearrangements with V and J called. A share of clones is missing; checked studies link under half to unresolved V genes, and the rest is unexplained. The D gene and trimming were derived from the DNA, and the V and J assignments and clone size from that table. The sample profile shows 180,000 or so clones; 70% to 80% of them were found once. The ten largest clones capture 1.4% of the sample.

Sequencing used PBMCs. The sequence was collected from a man aged 18 to 29 in good health and CMV-seronegative. Rearrangement joined TRBV18 to TRBJ1-6; 7 central nucleotides agree with TRBD1. The DNA is as follows: TGTGCCAGCTCACCCACAGGGGAGAGGTCACCCCTCCACTTT. This yields the protein CASSPTGERSPLHF. Joined to the reference TRBV18 and TRBJ1-6 proteins, this CDR3 gives the full variable domain: NAGVMQNPRHLVRRRGQEARLRCSPMKGHSHVYWYRQLPEEGLKFMVYLQKENIIDESGMPKERFSAEFPKEGPSILRIQQVVRGDSAAYFCASSPTGERSPLHFGNGTRLTVT.